This T cell receptor (beta chain) was recorded in a study of blood T cell repertoires in COVID-19. The junction had 10 bases not matched to a gene; V was cut back by 4 bases and J by 6 bases. Germline CDR1 is SGHVS and CDR2 is FNYEAQ. CDR3 length: 16 amino acids. This clone came up once. Sequencing used immunoSEQ multiplex PCR; TCRdb keeps in-frame clones, though not all of them. The sample yields some 100,000 clones, approximately 89% seen once. Source material: peripheral blood. This TCR was sampled from a human donor in a cohort sampled during active COVID-19. The chain joins TRBV7-6 to TRBJ2-3; 10 bases are a match to TRBD1. The DNA of the CDR3 is TGTGCCAGCAGCTCAGGGGGACAGGGGAGCCGGGATACGCAGTATTTT. Translating it yields CASSSGGQGSRDTQYF.